This T cell receptor beta chain was retrieved from a study of blood T cells in healthy people across ages. Alongside a J-beta primer mix, a sample-barcoded 5' primer served in a second PCR lasting 7 to 11 cycles. TCRdb called the 5' RACE reads again in MiXCR, with one record for every CDR3 protein. The table has more than 650,000 distinct CDR3 sequences, about 55% seen once. V lost 7 bases to trimming and J lost 3 bases; unmatched junction nucleotides: 19. Germline loops: CDR1 MNHEY, CDR2 SVGEGT. This CDR3 has 18 amino acids. Sequencing was performed on blood. The TCR was taken from a man older than 75 in good health. The chain links TRBV6-2 or TRBV6-3 to TRBJ2-7; TRBD1 aligns across 9 bases. The CDR3 reads CASTLSGGQGFFGYEQYF. The CDR3 DNA sequence: TGTGCCAGCACCTTATCAGGGGGACAGGGATTCTTCGGCTACGAGCAGTACTTC.